These 22 T cell receptor beta chains were all obtained from the same sample, sequenced in a study of T cells after posttransplantation cyclophosphamide. The assay was immunoSEQ multiplex PCR, and TCRdb's table has in-frame clones only and misses some. The table lists more than 20,000 clones, roughly 90% of them singletons. Methotrexate plus calcineurin inhibitor accompanied controls' myeloablative marrow transplants; sampling was 1 year later. The source was PBMCs, collected after an allogeneic stem cell transplant with a calcineurin inhibitor and methotrexate. All receptors come from a female patient aged 50-59 years who received an allogeneic stem cell transplant from an unrelated donor, was CMV-positive, and had chronic GVHD only. Part of the T cells may come from the graft donor.

This clone was seen a single time. The rearrangement links TRBV28 to TRBJ2-5, with D perhaps matching TRBD1 (5 bases). CDR1 and CDR2 from the germline V gene are MDHEN and SYDVKM. This CDR3 is built from 15 residues. V was cut by 6 bases and J by 5 bases, with 19 bases left in between. DNA of the CDR3: TGTGCCAGCAGCATTTCCCAGGGCCCAGGGGAGACCCAGTACTTC. Translating gives CASSISQGPGETQYF. The full variable domain, its missing parts supplied by reference TRBV28 and TRBJ2-5, is DVKVTQSSRYLVKRTGEKVFLECVQDMDHENMFWYRQDPGLGLRLIYFSYDVKMKEKGDIPEGYSVSREKKERFSLILESASTNQTSMYLCASSISQGPGETQYFGPGTRLLVL.

V and J are TRBV5-4 and TRBJ1-1; 7 bases map to TRBD1. Trimming at V came to 3 bases and at J to 1 base, leaving 6 bases not matched to a gene. Germline lookup yields CDR1 SGHNT and CDR2 YYREEE (reference sequence). This CDR3 has 15 residues. In DNA form, the CDR3 reads TGTGCCAGCAGCTCCTTTTGGACAGGGAACACTGAAGCTTTCTTT. Its protein is CASSSFWTGNTEAFF.

The V call is TRBV9, the J call TRBJ1-2; no clear D. V shed 0 bases and J shed 5 bases, with 11 bases lying between them. Germline loops: CDR1 SGDLS, CDR2 YYNGEE. CDR3 length: 14 amino acids. DNA for the CDR3: TGTGCCAGCAGCGTAGCTGTAACGGGGTATGGCTACACCTTC. Translating gives CASSVAVTGYGYTF.

About this clone: In the same sample, other DNA sequences code for this CDR3. The chain links TRBV5-1 to TRBJ2-3, with TRBD2 as a possible D gene (6 bases). This CDR3 is 14 amino acids long. Trimming pared 0 bases from V and 6 bases from J, leaving 11 bases between. From germline, CDR1 is SGHRS and CDR2 YFSETQ. The CDR3 spells CASSLAGGTDTQYF. CDR3 sequence (DNA): TGCGCCAGCAGCTTGGCCGGCGGGACGGATACGCAGTATTTT.

This clone was seen just once. This chain connects TRBV7-9 to TRBJ2-1; 9 bases are shared with TRBD2. Germline CDR1 reads SEHNR; CDR2 reads FQNEAQ (reference sequence). J gave up 0 bases and V 2 bases, and 2 bases lay outside the gene matches. The CDR3 length is 16 residues. CDR3 coding DNA: TGTGCCAGCAGCTTATTTAGCGGGAGCTCCTACAATGAGCAGTTCTTC. This sequence encodes CASSLFSGSSYNEQFF.

This sequence joins TRBV19 and TRBJ2-4, with 8 nucleotides matching TRBD2. Germline V gives CDR1 LNHDA, CDR2 SQIVND (reference sequence). The CDR3 is 14 residues long. V shed 5 bases, J shed 6 bases, and the junction held 6 bases outside the gene matches. As DNA, the CDR3 is TGTGCCAGTAGTTTTAGCGGGGCCTCAAACATTCAGTACTTC. Translation: CASSFSGASNIQYF.

The chain joins TRBV27 to TRBJ1-5; TRBD1 might be the D (5 bases). CDR1 is MNHEY, CDR2 SMNVEV, per germline (reference sequence). There are 14 residues in the CDR3. V dropped 4 bases and J dropped 7 bases, with 14 bases sitting between them. The CDR3 here is CASSSGTGRQPQHF. CDR3 DNA: TGTGCCAGCAGTTCTGGGACTGGACGGCAGCCCCAGCATTTT.

J is TRBJ2-7 and V is TRBV5-4; D remains unclear. This CDR3 region has 13 residues. The germline V and J ends were trimmed by 5 bases and 7 bases, with 16 bases remaining between them. Germline CDR1 SGHNT, CDR2 YYREEE (reference sequence). The CDR3 region has the DNA TGTGCCAGCAGATCCCCGCCGGAGCGAGAGCAGTACTTC. Translation gives CASRSPPEREQYF.

This clone has just one count. J is TRBJ2-3 and V is TRBV7-3; D unresolved. V was shortened by 5 bases and J by 0 bases, with 12 bases between the two germline ends. This CDR3 comprises 15 residues. Germline V lookup: CDR1 SGHTA, CDR2 FQGTGA. Here the CDR3 DNA reads TGTGCCAGCAGCCCAAGACATGCTAGCACAGATACGCAGTATTTT. It codes for CASSPRHASTDTQYF. The whole variable domain, remainder taken from reference TRBV7-3 and TRBJ2-3, is GAGVSQTPSNKVTEKGKYVELRCDPISGHTALYWYRQSLGQGPEFLIYFQGTGAADDSGLPNDRFFAVRPEGSVSTLKIQRTERGDSAVYLCASSPRHASTDTQYFGPGTRLTVL.

The chain employs TRBV28 and TRBJ2-7; a weak D match, TRBD2 (6 bases). The V gene lost 10 bases and the J gene lost 3 bases, with 13 bases spanning the gap. This CDR3 region has 12 residues. Germline CDR1 MDHEN, CDR2 SYDVKM. The CDR3 DNA sequence: TGTGCCACGTGGGGAGGCGGCTACGAGCAGTACTTC. It yields the protein CATWGGGYEQYF. The variable domain in full, with the rest retrieved from reference TRBV28 and TRBJ2-7, is DVKVTQSSRYLVKRTGEKVFLECVQDMDHENMFWYRQDPGLGLRLIYFSYDVKMKEKGDIPEGYSVSREKKERFSLILESASTNQTSMYLCATWGGGYEQYFGPGTRLTVT.

For this clone: One end of the junction is discordant with germline, which a read error may explain. The chain is built from TRBV2 and TRBJ1-6; 8 positions match TRBD1. Germline V lookup: CDR1 SNHLY, CDR2 FYNNEI. The CDR3 totals 13 residues. In nucleotides, the CDR3 is TGTGCCAGCAGGGGACAGGCCGCTTCACCCCCCCACTTT. This sequence encodes CASRGQAASPPHF.

This rearrangement joins TRBV5-1 to TRBJ2-1; 7 bases line up with TRBD2. Per germline, CDR1 SGHRS and CDR2 YFSETQ. CDR3 length equals 13 residues. The V gene end was trimmed by 7 bases and the J gene end by 3 bases; junction bases not matched to a gene: 4. The CDR3 sequence is CASDGEGYNEQFF. Here the CDR3 DNA reads TGCGCCAGCGACGGGGAGGGCTACAATGAGCAGTTCTTC.

V and J are TRBV28 and TRBJ2-5; 7 bases align to TRBD2. Per the germline V gene, CDR1 is MDHEN and CDR2 is SYDVKM. CDR3 length equals 15 residues. With 5 bases clipped from V and 5 bases from J, the junction kept 11 bases outside the gene matches. The DNA for the CDR3 is TGTGCCAGCAGTGAGAACCCTAGCGGCGCGGAGACCCAGTACTTC. As protein: CASSENPSGAETQYF.

This chain links TRBV9 with TRBJ2-1; D is perhaps TRBD2 (6 bases). Germline loops: CDR1 SGDLS, CDR2 YYNGEE. V was shortened by 6 bases and J by 0 bases, with 13 bases between the two germline ends. The CDR3 spans 15 residues. CDR3 bases: TGTGCCAGCAACCTGCGGGGCAGCTCCTACAATGAGCAGTTCTTC. Residues: CASNLRGSSYNEQFF.

The chain uses TRBV7-9 and TRBJ2-7; D perhaps matches TRBD1 (5 bases). V lost 5 bases, J lost 0 bases, and 8 bases lay in between. Germline V CDR1 and CDR2: SEHNR, FQNEAQ (reference sequence). The CDR3 consists of 13 residues. This CDR3 reads CASSPDSSYEQYF. The DNA of the CDR3 is TGTGCCAGCAGCCCCGACAGCTCCTACGAGCAGTACTTC.

The rearrangement uses TRBV4-1 and TRBJ1-2, with TRBD1 identical over 8 bases. CDR3 length equals 15 residues. Germline loops: CDR1 MGHRA, CDR2 YSYEKL. Trimming took 1 base from V and 7 from J; bases not matched to a gene: 8. This CDR3 reads CASSQGWQGAFGYTF. The CDR3, as DNA: TGCGCCAGCAGCCAAGGGTGGCAGGGGGCATTTGGCTACACCTTC.

V usage is TRBV6-1 and J usage is TRBJ2-3, with 11 positions matching TRBD2. The CDR3 is made up of 19 amino acids. Looked up from germline, CDR1 is MNHNS and CDR2 is SASEGT. Unmatched junction bases numbered 13, after V lost 2 bases and J lost 3 bases. In DNA, the CDR3 is TGTGCCAGCAGTGAAAGGTTCCGGAGGGCTAGCGGGAGGACAGATACGCAGTATTTT. It yields the protein CASSERFRRASGRTDTQYF.

J is TRBJ2-5 and V is TRBV5-1; tentative D call: TRBD2 (6 bases). In germline, CDR1 is SGHRS, CDR2 YFSETQ. There are 14 residues in the CDR3. V dropped 5 bases and J dropped 2 bases, with 13 bases sitting between them. The CDR3 coding sequence is TGCGCCAGCAGAATCATCGGAGGGCAAGAGACCCAGTACTTC. Residues: CASRIIGGQETQYF.

The rearrangement links TRBV6-1 to TRBJ1-5; 7 bases map to TRBD1. In germline, CDR1 is MNHNS, CDR2 SASEGT. The CDR3 loop spans 14 amino acids. V shed 6 bases and J 3 bases; nucleotides not matched to a gene: 5. The DNA of the CDR3 is TGTGCCAGCAGGCGGACAGGTGACAATCAGCCCCAGCATTTT. Translating it yields CASRRTGDNQPQHF.

The CDR3 region has the DNA TGTGCCAGCAGCAACGACAGGGACAGTTCCTACGAGCAGTACTTC. As protein: CASSNDRDSSYEQYF. The gene calls are TRBV11-2 and TRBJ2-7; 7 bases are a match to TRBD1. The germline V gene encodes CDR1 SGHAT and CDR2 FQNNGV. The CDR3 spans 15 residues. V lost 5 bases to trimming and J lost 1 base; unmatched junction nucleotides: 8.

V is TRBV7-2 and J is TRBJ2-2, with 15 bases identical to TRBD2. V lost 5 bases, J lost 0 bases, and 7 bases stayed unmatched. Germline CDR1 SGHTA, CDR2 FQGNSA. This CDR3 has 19 residues. Here the CDR3 reads CASSRTSGRGIANTGELFF. DNA of the CDR3: TGTGCCAGCAGCCGGACTAGCGGGAGGGGAATTGCGAACACCGGGGAGCTGTTTTTT.

J is TRBJ2-7 and V is TRBV5-1; 11 nucleotides agree with TRBD1. CDR1 SGHRS and CDR2 YFSETQ come from the germline V gene. The CDR3 covers 15 residues. Trimming removed 1 base from V and 7 bases from J; junction bases left unmatched: 7. The CDR3 protein is CASSLYPGQGDEQYF. CDR3 in DNA: TGCGCCAGCAGCTTGTATCCGGGACAGGGGGATGAGCAGTACTTC.